The sequence of this TCR beta chain was determined in a study of shared clonotypes between healthy human individuals. Whole-study context: Every donor yielded three CD4 naive, three CD4 memory, two CD8 naive and one CD8 memory plate. Study findings and constraints: A few donors held approximately 4.5% of naive CD4 clonotypes in common.

The trim removed 6 bases at V and 5 bases at J, leaving 5 bases unmatched. Germline V gene lookup returns CDR1 SGHTA and CDR2 FQGNSA. The CDR3 is made up of 14 amino acids. Measured with immunoSEQ multiplex PCR; TCRdb has only the in-frame clones, and not every one. This repertoire shows more than 550,000 clones, around 70% found once; its top ten account for approximately 1.8%. CD4+ cell separation produced CD45RA+ naive and CD45RA-negative memory subsets. Points on this clone: Its antigen is unknown.

Sequencing used memory CD4+ T cells sorted from blood. The subset: CD45RA-negative fraction. This chain uses TRBV7-2 with TRBJ2-5; 11 bases fit TRBD1. The origin of this receptor is a woman aged 25 to 39 in good health. The CDR3 reads CASSWTGGGETQYF. The CDR3 DNA reads TGTGCCAGCAGTTGGACAGGGGGCGGTGAGACCCAGTACTTC. Together with reference TRBV7-2 and TRBJ2-5, the CDR3 gives the full variable domain: GAGVSQSPSNKVTEKGKDVELRCDPISGHTALYWYRQSLGQGLEFLIYFQGNSAPDKSGLPSDRFSAERTGGSVSTLTIQRTQQEDSAVYLCASSWTGGGETQYFGPGTRLLVL.